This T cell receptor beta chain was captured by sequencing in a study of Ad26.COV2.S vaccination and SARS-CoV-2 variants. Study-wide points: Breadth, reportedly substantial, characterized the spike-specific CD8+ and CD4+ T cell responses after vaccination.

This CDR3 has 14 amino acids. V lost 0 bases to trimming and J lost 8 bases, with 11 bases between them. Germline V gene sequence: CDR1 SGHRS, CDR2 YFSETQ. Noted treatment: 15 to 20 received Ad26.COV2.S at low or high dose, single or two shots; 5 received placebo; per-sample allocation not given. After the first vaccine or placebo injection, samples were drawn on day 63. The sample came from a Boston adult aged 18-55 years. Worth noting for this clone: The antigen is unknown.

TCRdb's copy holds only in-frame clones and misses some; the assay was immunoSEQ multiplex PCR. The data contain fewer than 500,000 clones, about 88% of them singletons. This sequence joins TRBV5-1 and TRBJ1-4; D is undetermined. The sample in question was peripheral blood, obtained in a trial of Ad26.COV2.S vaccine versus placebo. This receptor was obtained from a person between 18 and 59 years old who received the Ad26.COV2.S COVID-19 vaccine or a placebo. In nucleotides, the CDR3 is TGCGCCAGCAGCTTGGCGGGCCGTTGGGAAAAACTGTTTTTT. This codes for CASSLAGRWEKLFF.